The 3 T cell receptor beta chains below were found in one sample sequenced in a study of blood T cell repertoires in COVID-19. Data came from immunoSEQ multiplex PCR; TCRdb stores just in-frame clones and leaves some out. The data hold over 250,000 clones, with 70% to 90% observed a single time. What was sequenced was peripheral blood. The receptors here all came from a woman aged 25 to 45 with acute or convalescent COVID-19.

V is TRBV12-3 or TRBV12-4 and J is TRBJ1-1; TRBD1 matches at 7 bases. The CDR3 loop spans 13 amino acids. V shed 6 bases, J shed 4 bases, and the junction held 5 bases outside the gene matches. The CDR3 is CASSRRDSTEAFF. CDR3 DNA: TGTGCCAGCAGCCGACGGGACAGCACTGAAGCTTTCTTT.

The chain recombines TRBV15 with TRBJ2-1, with D unclear. The V and J ends lost 0 bases and 4 bases respectively, with 10 bases between them. Per germline, CDR1 LNHNV and CDR2 YYDKDF (reference sequence). There are 15 residues in the CDR3. CDR3: CATSRESNPYNEQFF. For the CDR3, the DNA is TGTGCCACCAGCAGAGAGAGTAATCCGTACAATGAGCAGTTCTTC.

This rearrangement joins TRBV11-3 to TRBJ2-3, with 7 bases aligning to TRBD2. Germline CDR1 is SGHNT and CDR2 is YENEEA. J lost 4 bases, V lost 3 bases, and 16 bases had no gene match. The CDR3 consists of 18 residues. The CDR3 loop is CASSLGGRAHPNPDTQYF. Here the CDR3 DNA reads TGTGCCAGCAGCTTGGGCGGGAGAGCCCACCCCAACCCAGATACGCAGTATTTT.